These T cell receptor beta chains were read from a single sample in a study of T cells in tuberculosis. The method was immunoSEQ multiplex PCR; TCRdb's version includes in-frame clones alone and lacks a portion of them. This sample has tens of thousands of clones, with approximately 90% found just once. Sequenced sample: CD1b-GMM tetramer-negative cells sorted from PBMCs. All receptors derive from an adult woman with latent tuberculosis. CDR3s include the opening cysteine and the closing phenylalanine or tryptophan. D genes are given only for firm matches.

CASSLTDRGDYGYTF | 15 | TRBV27 | TRBD1 | TRBJ1-2
CASSPTSGGGTDTQYF | 16 | TRBV18 | TRBD2 | TRBJ2-3
CASSDNSGGSSPSTDTQYF | 19 | TRBV6-4 | TRBD2 | TRBJ2-3
CATRLYGYTF | 10 | TRBV19 | . | TRBJ1-2
CASSLVRTDTEAFF | 14 | TRBV11-1 | . | TRBJ1-1
CASSSVGSGVSTDTQYF | 17 | TRBV7-2 | . | TRBJ2-3
CASTGTPTGGNQPQHF | 16 | TRBV2 | TRBD1 | TRBJ1-5
CASSWGTGGNGYTF | 14 | TRBV7-9 | TRBD1 | TRBJ1-2
CASRTSGGADTQYF | 14 | TRBV7-2 | TRBD2 | TRBJ2-3
CASRDPGAKNIQYF | 14 | TRBV2 | . | TRBJ2-4
CASSPHDRDHGYTF | 14 | TRBV28 | TRBD1 | TRBJ1-2
CASSLGRDRNEQFF | 14 | TRBV7-2 | . | TRBJ2-1
CASSIGDRSLGCLWPQHF | 18 | TRBV19 | TRBD1 | TRBJ1-5
CASSLGQSTDTQYF | 14 | TRBV7-6 | . | TRBJ2-3
CASLPGGCIREPAFF | 15 | TRBV21-1 | . | TRBJ1-1
CASRPAGSYEQYF | 13 | TRBV5-1 | TRBD2 | TRBJ2-7
CASSPLQGALVEAFF | 15 | TRBV27 | . | TRBJ1-1
CAISEGGLAGGFNEQFF | 17 | TRBV10-3 | TRBD2 | TRBJ2-1
CASSFLGLAGDNEQFF | 16 | TRBV6-5 | TRBD2 | TRBJ2-1
CASTRGSYGYTF | 12 | TRBV9 | . | TRBJ1-2
CAWSIRAGVDGYTF | 14 | TRBV30 | . | TRBJ1-2
CASGPHQQGYGYTF | 14 | TRBV6-1 | . | TRBJ1-2
CASSITGISGNTIYF | 15 | TRBV6-1 | . | TRBJ1-3
CASSLTPGGGPDTQYF | 16 | TRBV5-1 | TRBD1 | TRBJ2-3
CASDGQGAYEQYF | 13 | TRBV12-5 | TRBD1 | TRBJ2-7
CAWSALDRGLRDTEAFF | 17 | TRBV30 | TRBD1 | TRBJ1-1
CASSLRRGGSTDTQYF | 16 | TRBV7-2 | . | TRBJ2-3
CASSQDWTKPYNEQFF | 16 | TRBV4-1 | . | TRBJ2-1
CASSPRTGGLIQYF | 14 | TRBV5-1 | TRBD1 | TRBJ2-4
CASSQLGTGIAEAFF | 15 | TRBV4-1 | TRBD1 | TRBJ1-1
CSVQRGFAEAFF | 12 | TRBV29-1 | . | TRBJ1-1
CASSLLRGPGSYEQYF | 16 | TRBV5-6 | . | .